This TCR beta chain was sequenced in a study of T cell repertoires in cytomegalovirus infection. For this clonotype: Its antigen remains unknown.

Germline loops: CDR1 KGHSH, CDR2 LQKENI. This CDR3 comprises 12 residues. V lost 0 bases, J lost 5 bases, and 4 bases lay in between. TCRdb redid the calling of the reads with MiXCR, one entry per CDR3 protein. The sample holds some 800,000 distinct CDR3 sequences, 25% to 30% seen once. Sequencing used cultured CD8+ T cells from PBMCs, obtained from culture after CMV antigen stimulation. This receptor was taken from a human donor in good health (CMV status not recorded). Some clones in this sample may be carry-over from other donors' samples. The chain is built from TRBV18 and TRBJ2-5; D remains ambiguous. CDR3 in DNA: TGTGCCAGCTCACCACCTTACGAGACCCAGTACTTC. The encoded protein is CASSPPYETQYF. The full variable domain, its missing parts supplied by reference TRBV18 and TRBJ2-5, is NAGVMQNPRHLVRRRGQEARLRCSPMKGHSHVYWYRQLPEEGLKFMVYLQKENIIDESGMPKERFSAEFPKEGPSILRIQQVVRGDSAAYFCASSPPYETQYFGPGTRLLVL.